The 15 T cell receptor beta chains in this list originate from one sample, sequenced in a study of Ad26.COV2.S vaccination and SARS-CoV-2 variants. Sequencing was performed with immunoSEQ multiplex PCR; in TCRdb, only in-frame clones are kept and a portion is missing. The table shows over 400,000 clones, with around 92% occurring only once. Treatment: around 19 received Ad26.COV2.S at low or high dose, single or two shots; several received placebo; per-sample allocation not given. Material that was analyzed had been drawn on day 63 after the first vaccine or placebo injection. This material consisted of peripheral blood, taken in a trial of Ad26.COV2.S vaccine versus placebo. These receptor sequences come from a person between 18 and 65 years old who received the Ad26.COV2.S COVID-19 vaccine or a placebo.

The chain has TRBV4-2 and TRBJ1-1; the D gene is possibly TRBD1 (5 bases). The CDR3 is 12 amino acids. V was pared by 3 bases and J by 4 bases, with 6 bases between. Germline lookup yields CDR1 LGHNA and CDR2 YNFKEQ. The CDR3: CASSHDSTEAFF. For the CDR3, the DNA is TGTGCCAGCAGCCACGACAGCACTGAAGCTTTCTTT.

The CDR3 reads CASSATQISRLAGELFF. CDR3 DNA: TGTGCCAGTAGTGCAACCCAGATTTCGAGATTGGCCGGGGAGCTGTTTTTT. This chain uses TRBV19 with TRBJ2-2; D is undetermined. Germline V gives CDR1 LNHDA, CDR2 SQIVND (reference sequence). The CDR3 runs 17 residues. Trimming removed 5 bases from V and 6 bases from J, with 22 bases in between.

This chain uses TRBV24-1 with TRBJ1-5; D unclear. The CDR3 runs to 17 residues. Germline V gene sequence: CDR1 KGHDR, CDR2 SFDVKD. Trimming took 0 bases from V and 6 from J, leaving 17 bases between them. CDR3 protein: CATSDLREGSPGQPQHF. In DNA form, the CDR3 reads TGTGCCACCAGTGATTTGAGGGAGGGCTCCCCGGGTCAGCCCCAGCATTTT.

The V call is TRBV7-8, the J call TRBJ2-7; 8 bases align to TRBD1. CDR3 size: 14 residues. CDR1 and CDR2 (germline): SGHVS, FQNEAQ. The trim removed 6 bases at V and 6 bases at J, leaving 10 bases unmatched. This CDR3 is CASRKPGQVAEQYF. DNA of the CDR3: TGTGCCAGCAGAAAACCGGGACAGGTGGCCGAGCAGTACTTC. Full variable domain (outside the CDR3, taken from reference TRBV7-8 and TRBJ2-7): GAGVSQSPRYKVAKRGQDVALRCDPISGHVSLFWYQQALGQGPEFLTYFQNEAQLDKSGLPSDRFFAERPEGSVSTLKIQRTQQEDSAVYLCASRKPGQVAEQYFGPGTRLTVT.

The chain employs TRBV6-2 or TRBV6-3 and TRBJ2-7, with 7 positions matching TRBD1. CDR3 length: 13 amino acids. Germline assignment: CDR1 MNHEY and CDR2 SVGEGT. The V gene end was trimmed by 5 bases and the J gene end by 9 bases; junction bases not matched to a gene: 10. For the CDR3, the DNA is TGTGCCAGCAGTACCCAGAGACAGGGAGTGCAGTACTTC. Protein product: CASSTQRQGVQYF.

The chain carries TRBV4-3 and TRBJ1-4, with a possible D match to TRBD1 (5 bases). The germline gives CDR1 LGHNA, CDR2 YSLEER. The CDR3 is 14 amino acids. Trimming took 4 bases from V and 7 from J, leaving 13 bases between them. CDR3 in amino acids: CASSPGTASEKLFF. CDR3 in DNA: TGCGCCAGCAGCCCTGGGACCGCGTCTGAAAAACTGTTTTTT.

The chain joins TRBV7-8 to TRBJ2-3, with a tentative D call TRBD2 (5 bases). Trimming left V 2 bases short and J 5 bases short, with 20 bases between. Germline V gene sequence: CDR1 SGHVS, CDR2 FQNEAQ. This CDR3 is 17 amino acids long. The CDR3 spells CASSLPRGRGDRDTQYF. CDR3 sequence (DNA): TGTGCCAGCAGCTTACCCCGAGGGAGAGGAGATAGAGATACGCAGTATTTT.

The chain couples TRBV18 to TRBJ1-5; D is undetermined. The CDR3 contains 11 residues. V lost 2 bases to trimming and J lost 5 bases, with 1 base between them. The germline CDR1 and CDR2 sequences are KGHSH and LQKENI. The CDR3 loop is CASSPYQPQHF. CDR3 DNA sequence: TGTGCCAGCTCACCATATCAGCCCCAGCATTTT.

This chain uses TRBV6-4 with TRBJ1-6, with a possible D match to TRBD1 (6 bases). Germline-derived CDR1 and CDR2 are MRHNA and SNTAGT. CDR3 length: 15 residues. V lost 2 bases and J lost 7, with 12 bases in between. In DNA form, the CDR3 reads TGTGCCAGCAGTGACGGGTTTCAGGGGAATTCACCCCTCCACTTT. This encodes CASSDGFQGNSPLHF.

The rearrangement joins TRBV27 to TRBJ2-7; D is ambiguous. The CDR3 has 15 amino acids. The V end was cut by 0 bases, the J end by 4 bases, with 13 bases between. Germline V lookup: CDR1 MNHEY, CDR2 SMNVEV (reference sequence). The CDR3 nucleotides are TGTGCCAGCAGTTTATCCCGCCCCCCCAAATACGAGCAGTACTTC. It encodes CASSLSRPPKYEQYF.

The rearrangement joins TRBV11-2 to TRBJ2-7; tentatively, D is TRBD2 (5 bases). V lost 0 bases to trimming and J lost 3 bases, with 15 bases between them. The CDR3 length is 16 residues. CDR1 is SGHAT and CDR2 is FQNNGV in the germline V gene. CDR3: CASSLEISGAGYEQYF. Written as DNA, the CDR3 is TGTGCCAGCAGCTTAGAAATCAGCGGAGCAGGCTACGAGCAGTACTTC.

This clone was detected once. The chain recombines TRBV6-5 with TRBJ1-3; no definite D call. Germline V gene sequence: CDR1 MNHEY, CDR2 SVGAGI. V dropped 6 bases and J dropped 0 bases, with 12 bases sitting between them. The length of the CDR3 is 15 residues. The CDR3 nucleotides read TGTGCCAGCAGAGCCGGCCCGTCCTCTGGAAACACCATATATTTT. This codes for CASRAGPSSGNTIYF.

The chain uses TRBV6-5 and TRBJ1-2, with D possibly being TRBD1 (5 bases). Germline V gene data show CDR1 as MNHEY and CDR2 as SVGAGI. The CDR3 is made up of 15 amino acids. The ends were cut back, 7 bases at V and 4 bases at J, with 19 bases in the middle. The CDR3 nucleotides are TGTGCCAGCATGATGGCAGGGTGGGGTTCCTATGGCTACACCTTC. Translation gives CASMMAGWGSYGYTF.

The gene calls are TRBV7-9 and TRBJ1-1; D ambiguous. CDR3 length equals 14 residues. Trimming removed 4 bases from V and 3 bases from J, with 12 bases in between. Per the germline V gene, CDR1 is SEHNR and CDR2 is FQNEAQ (reference sequence). This CDR3 reads CASSSAIRHTEAFF. The CDR3 DNA follows: TGTGCCAGCAGCTCCGCTATTCGGCACACTGAAGCTTTCTTT.

This chain uses TRBV6-5 with TRBJ1-2; D is ambiguous. V lost 6 bases, J lost 0 bases, and 8 bases lay in between. The CDR3 runs to 13 residues. Germline CDR1 MNHEY, CDR2 SVGAGI. The CDR3 region has the DNA TGTGCCAGCAGATTCGAACCTAACTATGGCTACACCTTC. Protein product: CASRFEPNYGYTF.